The next 29 T cell receptor beta chains were all read from a single sample in a study of control samples from healthy donors and cancer patients. Method: immunoSEQ multiplex PCR; TCRdb's copy keeps in-frame clones and lacks some. The sample yields over 100,000 clones, around 92% seen once. Material for sequencing was blood. These receptors all stem from a woman in her forties or fifties in good health.

The V call is TRBV12-3 or TRBV12-4, the J call TRBJ2-3; TRBD1 matches 8 bases. The V segment lost 6 bases and the J segment 5 bases; nucleotides outside the gene matches: 4. The CDR3 length is 13 residues. The DNA for the CDR3 is TGTGCCAGCAGACCGGACAGGGAAGATACGCAGTATTTT. Its translation is CASRPDREDTQYF.

The rearrangement uses TRBV6-5 and TRBJ1-2, with 9 positions matching TRBD1. The CDR3 spans 12 residues. The J segment lost 10 bases and the V segment lost 10 bases, leaving 10 bases of the junction unmatched. Germline loops: CDR1 MNHEY, CDR2 SVGAGI. This CDR3 reads CATLRGTGPYTF. CDR3 bases: TGTGCCACCCTGAGAGGGACAGGGCCCTACACCTTC.

The chain carries TRBV30 and TRBJ2-1, with 12 nucleotides matching TRBD1. The CDR3 consists of 15 residues. Trimming at V came to 2 bases and at J to 8 bases, leaving 7 bases not matched to a gene. Germline V gene data show CDR1 as GTSNPN and CDR2 as SVGIG (reference sequence). The CDR3: CAWSLGTGGRDEQFF. CDR3 bases: TGTGCCTGGAGTCTGGGGACAGGGGGCAGGGATGAGCAGTTCTTC.

This rearrangement joins TRBV15 to TRBJ2-3, with TRBD2 matching over 13 bases. CDR1 is LNHNV, CDR2 YYDKDF, per germline (reference sequence). The junction had 7 bases not matched to a gene; V was cut back by 4 bases and J by 0 bases. The CDR3 loop spans 18 amino acids. In DNA form, the CDR3 reads TGTGCCACCAGCATTCGAACTAGCGGGAGGGCTAGCACAGATACGCAGTATTTT. It encodes CATSIRTSGRASTDTQYF.

This sequence joins TRBV4-2 and TRBJ2-5, with 13 bases aligning to TRBD2. CDR3 length: 19 residues. Germline CDR1 is LGHNA and CDR2 is YNFKEQ. Germline trimming cut 4 bases from V and 2 bases from J; bases unmatched to any gene: 13. The CDR3 DNA follows: TGTGCCAGCAGCCCACAAACTAGCGGGGGGGCCGTTGGTCAAGAGACCCAGTACTTC. The encoded protein is CASSPQTSGGAVGQETQYF.

This sequence joins TRBV4-1 and TRBJ1-2, with a possible D match to TRBD1 (5 bases). Germline V CDR1 and CDR2: MGHRA, YSYEKL. The CDR3 runs to 15 residues. V was pared by 1 base and J by 3 bases, with 12 bases between. The CDR3, as DNA: TGCGCCAGCAGCCAAGTAGGGGCAGGTGACTATGGCTACACCTTC. Translating it yields CASSQVGAGDYGYTF.

J is TRBJ1-2 and V is TRBV18; no reliable D call. CDR1 is KGHSH, CDR2 LQKENI, per germline. This CDR3 is built from 14 residues. V was trimmed by 2 bases and J by 4 bases, leaving 11 bases between them. Written as DNA, the CDR3 is TGTGCCAGCTCACCAGAGAGGTGGGGCTATGGCTACACCTTC. This gives the protein CASSPERWGYGYTF.

V usage is TRBV29-1 and J usage is TRBJ2-7; either TRBD1 or TRBD2 may fit D (5 bases each). This CDR3 comprises 12 residues. Trimming pared 1 base from V and 7 bases from J, leaving 11 bases between. Per germline, CDR1 SQVTM and CDR2 ANQGSEA. This CDR3 reads CSVEVPGLEQYF. The CDR3 DNA follows: TGCAGCGTTGAAGTGCCGGGGCTGGAGCAGTACTTC.

The CDR3 here is CASSPSGSSYNEQFF. DNA for the CDR3: TGCGCCAGCAGCCCCAGCGGGAGCTCCTACAATGAGCAGTTCTTC. The rearrangement links TRBV5-1 to TRBJ2-1; 8 bases agree with TRBD2. The CDR3 is 15 residues long. The germline gives CDR1 SGHRS, CDR2 YFSETQ. Trimming removed 4 bases from V and 0 bases from J; junction bases left unmatched: 3.

The chain links TRBV29-1 to TRBJ2-2; TRBD2 is a possible D gene (5 bases). CDR1 SQVTM and CDR2 ANQGSEA come from the germline V gene. The CDR3 runs to 14 residues. V was cut by 1 base and J by 7 bases, with 13 bases left in between. This CDR3 reads CSVEGQRDGGELFF. In DNA, the CDR3 is TGCAGCGTTGAAGGCCAGAGGGATGGCGGGGAGCTGTTTTTT.

V usage is TRBV30 and J usage is TRBJ2-2; D is unclear. V dropped 2 bases and J dropped 6 bases, with 13 bases sitting between them. The germline CDR1 and CDR2 sequences are GTSNPN and SVGIG (reference sequence). This CDR3 is 14 amino acids long. CDR3 sequence (DNA): TGTGCCTGGAGTTGGGGTTTAAGTCCCGGGGAGCTGTTTTTT. Its protein is CAWSWGLSPGELFF.

The J gene is TRBJ1-1, the V gene TRBV10-3, with 8 bases fitting TRBD1. This CDR3 comprises 14 residues. The V gene end was trimmed by 2 bases and the J gene end by 5 bases; junction bases not matched to a gene: 4. Germline CDR1 is ENHRY and CDR2 is SYGVKD. CDR3 region: CAISEGRGRTEAFF. For the CDR3, the DNA is TGTGCCATCAGTGAGGGCAGGGGGCGAACTGAAGCTTTCTTT.

This clone was counted a single time. The chain recombines TRBV5-1 with TRBJ2-3; 8 bases map to TRBD2. This CDR3 spans 15 amino acids. V lost 2 bases and J lost 2; bases outside the gene matches: 4. Germline V lookup: CDR1 SGHRS, CDR2 YFSETQ. CDR3 bases: TGCGCCAGCAGCTTTGAGCGGGGGAACACAGATACGCAGTATTTT. Its translation: CASSFERGNTDTQYF. Using reference TRBV5-1 and TRBJ2-3 for the parts outside the CDR3, the full variable domain is KAGVTQTPRYLIKTRGQQVTLSCSPISGHRSVSWYQQTPGQGLQFLFEYFSETQRNKGNFPGRFSGRQFSNSRSEMNVSTLELGDSALYLCASSFERGNTDTQYFGPGTRLTVL.

A single count supports this clone. The chain is built from TRBV10-3 and TRBJ2-5; 8 bases fit TRBD1. This CDR3 contains 16 residues. In germline, CDR1 is ENHRY, CDR2 SYGVKD. After removal of 4 bases from V and 3 bases from J, the junction contained 10 bases not matched to a gene. CDR3 nucleotides: TGTGCCATCAGTGGGACCGGGACAGGAATTAAAGAGACCCAGTACTTC. Its protein is CAISGTGTGIKETQYF.

The rearrangement links TRBV7-6 to TRBJ2-7, with D possibly TRBD1 on 5 matching bases. This CDR3 is 15 amino acids long. Trimming left V 4 bases short and J 0 bases short, with 13 bases between. CDR1 SGHVS and CDR2 FNYEAQ come from the germline V gene. The chain's CDR3 is CASSSMGQGSYEQYF. The CDR3, as DNA: TGTGCCAGCAGCTCAATGGGGCAAGGCTCCTACGAGCAGTACTTC.

In this sample, this clone turned up once. This sequence joins TRBV6-5 and TRBJ1-3, with unresolved D. V was cut by 6 bases and J by 4 bases, with 10 bases left in between. The germline gives CDR1 MNHEY, CDR2 SVGAGI. The CDR3 is made up of 13 amino acids. Written as DNA, the CDR3 is TGTGCCAGCAGCTCGGGAGCGGGAAACACCATATATTTT. This translates into CASSSGAGNTIYF.

The rearrangement uses TRBV11-3 and TRBJ2-3, with 7 positions matching TRBD1. The CDR3 runs to 14 residues. CDR1 is SGHNT and CDR2 is YENEEA in the germline V gene. V trimming: 5 bases; J trimming: 0 bases; junction bases outside the gene matches: 2. The CDR3 spells CASSTTGSTDTQYF. The CDR3 DNA is TGTGCCAGCAGCACGACAGGGAGCACAGATACGCAGTATTTT.

The chain's CDR3 is CSLSGNTEAFF. The DNA for the CDR3 is TGCAGCCTGTCGGGGAACACTGAAGCTTTCTTT. The genes are TRBV29-1 and TRBJ1-1, with D unresolved. Between the trimmed V and J ends, which lost 8 bases and 1 base, there was a span of 8 bases. Germline CDR1 SQVTM, CDR2 ANQGSEA. This CDR3 region has 11 residues.

The gene calls are TRBV28 and TRBJ1-2; TRBD1 is a possible D gene (5 bases). V shed 6 bases and J shed 11 bases, with 19 bases lying between them. Germline CDR1 reads MDHEN; CDR2 reads SYDVKM. CDR3 length: 13 amino acids. The CDR3 sequence is CASREDLRGGYTF. The CDR3 nucleotides read TGTGCCAGCAGGGAGGACCTTAGGGGTGGGTACACCTTC.

V is TRBV10-3 and J is TRBJ2-3; TRBD1 matches at 7 bases. The CDR3 length is 14 residues. CDR1 ENHRY and CDR2 SYGVKD come from the germline V gene. Trimming cost V 9 bases and J 1 base; bases outside gene matches: 7. The CDR3 reads CAISGDSRTDTQYF. In nucleotides, the CDR3 is TGTGCCATTTCCGGGGACAGCCGCACAGATACGCAGTATTTT.

The rearrangement uses TRBV10-3 and TRBJ1-5; D is uncertain. This CDR3 contains 14 residues. The germline V and J ends were trimmed by 2 bases and 7 bases, with 12 bases remaining between them. Germline V gene data show CDR1 as ENHRY and CDR2 as SYGVKD. Written as DNA, the CDR3 is TGTGCCATCAGTGAGGGCCCGTCGGAGCAGCCCCAGCATTTT. Encoded protein: CAISEGPSEQPQHF.

The chain links TRBV6-1 to TRBJ2-1, with TRBD2 matching 8 bases. CDR1 and CDR2 from the germline V gene are MNHNS and SASEGT. J was trimmed by 5 bases and V by 2 bases; bases with no gene match: 5. This CDR3 comprises 15 residues. The DNA for the CDR3 is TGTGCCAGCAGTGAACCAGCGGGAGCCCACAATGAGCAGTTCTTC. Amino acids: CASSEPAGAHNEQFF.

The V call is TRBV19, the J call TRBJ1-2, with TRBD1 matching 7 bases. Germline CDR1 reads LNHDA; CDR2 reads SQIVND (reference sequence). This CDR3 has 15 residues. Trimming at V came to 5 bases and at J to 0 bases, leaving 6 bases not matched to a gene. In DNA, the CDR3 is TGTGCCAGTAGTCTTTCAGACAGGGCTAACTATGGCTACACCTTC. Its protein is CASSLSDRANYGYTF.

This clone has only one observation. The chain joins TRBV7-9 to TRBJ2-3; 10 nucleotides line up with TRBD2. Germline assignment: CDR1 SEHNR and CDR2 FQNEAQ (reference sequence). This CDR3 has 17 residues. V shed 2 bases and J 1 base; nucleotides not matched to a gene: 6. CDR3 in DNA: TGTGCCAGCAGCTTAAGTCTAGCGGGAGTGGGCACAGATACGCAGTATTTT. It encodes CASSLSLAGVGTDTQYF.

This rearrangement joins TRBV7-8 to TRBJ1-2; no clear D gene. Trimming removed 1 base from V and 6 bases from J, with 12 bases in between. Looked up from germline, CDR1 is SGHVS and CDR2 is FQNEAQ. CDR3 length: 14 amino acids. CDR3 DNA sequence: TGTGCCAGCAGCTTAGGGCAGGTCCACAATGGCTACACCTTC. Translating gives CASSLGQVHNGYTF.

The chain joins TRBV7-8 to TRBJ2-1, with TRBD1 as a possible D gene (5 bases). The germline CDR1 and CDR2 sequences are SGHVS and FQNEAQ. This CDR3 comprises 16 residues. V was clipped by 1 base and J by 2 bases, with 12 bases between them. The CDR3 region is CASSLGVRAPYNEQFF. CDR3 nucleotide sequence: TGTGCCAGCAGCTTAGGTGTCAGGGCCCCCTACAATGAGCAGTTCTTC.

At least ten counts were recorded for this clone. Additional DNA sequences in this sample encode the identical CDR3. The rearrangement uses TRBV10-3 and TRBJ2-1; 8 nucleotides match TRBD1. This CDR3 region has 14 residues. The germline CDR1 and CDR2 sequences are ENHRY and SYGVKD. The J segment lost 6 bases and the V segment lost 4 bases, leaving 5 bases of the junction unmatched. This CDR3 is CAISGRQGFNEQFF. The CDR3 DNA reads TGTGCCATCAGTGGCCGACAGGGGTTCAATGAGCAGTTCTTC.

CDR3: CASRAGGGYTF. CDR3 sequence (DNA): TGTGCCAGCAGAGCGGGGGGAGGCTACACCTTC. The rearrangement links TRBV6-5 to TRBJ1-2, with a weak D call TRBD1 (5 bases). The CDR3 has 11 amino acids. CDR1 and CDR2 (germline): MNHEY, SVGAGI. Trimming removed 6 bases at V and 8 bases at J, with 10 bases between.

The chain joins TRBV6-4 to TRBJ2-3, with D tentatively TRBD1 or TRBD2 (6 bases each). This CDR3 is built from 14 residues. V lost 5 bases and J lost 5, with 14 bases in between. The germline gives CDR1 MRHNA, CDR2 SNTAGT. CDR3 coding DNA: TGTGCCAGCAGTCCCGGCGGAGGGGGAGATACGCAGTATTTT. Its protein is CASSPGGGGDTQYF.